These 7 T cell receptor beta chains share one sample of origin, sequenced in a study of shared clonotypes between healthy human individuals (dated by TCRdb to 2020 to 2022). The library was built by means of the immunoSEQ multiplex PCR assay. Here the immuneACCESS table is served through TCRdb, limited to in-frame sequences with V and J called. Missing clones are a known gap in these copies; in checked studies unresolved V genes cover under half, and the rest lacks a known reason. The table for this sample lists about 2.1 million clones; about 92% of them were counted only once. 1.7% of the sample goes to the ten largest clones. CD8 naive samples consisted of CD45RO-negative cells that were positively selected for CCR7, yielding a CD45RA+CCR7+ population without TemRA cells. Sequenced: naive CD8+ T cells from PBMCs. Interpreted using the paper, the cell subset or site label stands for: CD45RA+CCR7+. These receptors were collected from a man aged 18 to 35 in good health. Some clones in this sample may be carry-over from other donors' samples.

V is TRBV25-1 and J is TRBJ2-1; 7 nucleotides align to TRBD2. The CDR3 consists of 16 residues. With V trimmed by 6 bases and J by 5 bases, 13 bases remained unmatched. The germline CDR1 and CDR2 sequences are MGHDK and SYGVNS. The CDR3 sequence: CASSRSFSSGNNEQFF. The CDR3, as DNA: TGTGCCAGCAGCCGATCTTTTTCTAGCGGTAACAATGAGCAGTTCTTC.

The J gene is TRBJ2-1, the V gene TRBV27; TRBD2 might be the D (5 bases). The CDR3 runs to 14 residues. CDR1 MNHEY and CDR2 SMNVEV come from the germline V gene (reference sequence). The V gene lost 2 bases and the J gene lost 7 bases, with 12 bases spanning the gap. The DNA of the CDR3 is TGTGCCAGCAGTTTAAGAGGGCTGGCTAATGAGCAGTTCTTC. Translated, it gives CASSLRGLANEQFF.

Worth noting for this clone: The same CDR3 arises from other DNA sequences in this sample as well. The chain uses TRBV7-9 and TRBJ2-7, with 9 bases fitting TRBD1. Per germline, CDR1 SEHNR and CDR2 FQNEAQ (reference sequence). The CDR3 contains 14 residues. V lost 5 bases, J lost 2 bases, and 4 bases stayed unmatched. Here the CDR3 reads CASSLTGGAYEQYF. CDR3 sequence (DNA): TGTGCCAGCAGCCTGACAGGGGGGGCCTACGAGCAGTACTTC.

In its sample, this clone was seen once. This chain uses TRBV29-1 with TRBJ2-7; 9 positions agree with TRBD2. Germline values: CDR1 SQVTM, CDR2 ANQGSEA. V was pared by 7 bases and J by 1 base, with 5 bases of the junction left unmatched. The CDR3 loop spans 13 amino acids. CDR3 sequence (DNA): TGCAGCGCCGGGACTAGCTCTTCCTACGAGCAGTACTTC. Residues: CSAGTSSSYEQYF.

The CDR3 sequence is CASSGGQGPPALHF. The CDR3 DNA follows: TGTGCCAGCAGCGGGGGACAGGGGCCCCCGGCTCTCCACTTT. The V call is TRBV7-9, the J call TRBJ1-6; TRBD1 aligns across 10 bases. The V gene end was trimmed by 5 bases and the J gene end by 16 bases; junction bases not matched to a gene: 11. Germline V gene data show CDR1 as SEHNR and CDR2 as FQNEAQ (reference sequence). This CDR3 is built from 14 residues.

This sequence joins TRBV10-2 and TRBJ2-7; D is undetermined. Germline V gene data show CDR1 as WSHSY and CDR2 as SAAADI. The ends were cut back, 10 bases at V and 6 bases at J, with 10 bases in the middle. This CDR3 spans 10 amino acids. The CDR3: CATWSLEQYF. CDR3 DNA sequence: TGCGCCACCTGGTCACTCGAGCAGTACTTC.

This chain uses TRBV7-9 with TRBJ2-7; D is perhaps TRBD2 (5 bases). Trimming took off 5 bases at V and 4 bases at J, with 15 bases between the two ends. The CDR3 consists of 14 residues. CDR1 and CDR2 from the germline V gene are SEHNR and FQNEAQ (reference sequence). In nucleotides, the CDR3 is TGTGCCAGCAGCCCTGACTACCCCGGGTACGAGCAGTACTTC. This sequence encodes CASSPDYPGYEQYF.